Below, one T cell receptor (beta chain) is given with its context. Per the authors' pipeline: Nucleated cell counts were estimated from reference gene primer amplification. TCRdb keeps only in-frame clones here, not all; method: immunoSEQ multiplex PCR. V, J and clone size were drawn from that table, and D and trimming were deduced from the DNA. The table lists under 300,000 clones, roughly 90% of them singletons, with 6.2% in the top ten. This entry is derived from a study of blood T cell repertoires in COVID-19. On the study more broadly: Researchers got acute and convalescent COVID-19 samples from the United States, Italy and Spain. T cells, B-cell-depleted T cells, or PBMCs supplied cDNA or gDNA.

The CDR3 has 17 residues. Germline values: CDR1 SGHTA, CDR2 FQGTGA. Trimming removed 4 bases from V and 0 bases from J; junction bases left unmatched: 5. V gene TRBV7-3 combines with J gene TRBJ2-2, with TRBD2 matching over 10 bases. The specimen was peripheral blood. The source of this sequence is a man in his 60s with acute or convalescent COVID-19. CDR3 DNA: TGTGCCAGCAGCTATACTAGCGGGAACGCGAACACCGGGGAGCTGTTTTTT. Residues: CASSYTSGNANTGELFF.